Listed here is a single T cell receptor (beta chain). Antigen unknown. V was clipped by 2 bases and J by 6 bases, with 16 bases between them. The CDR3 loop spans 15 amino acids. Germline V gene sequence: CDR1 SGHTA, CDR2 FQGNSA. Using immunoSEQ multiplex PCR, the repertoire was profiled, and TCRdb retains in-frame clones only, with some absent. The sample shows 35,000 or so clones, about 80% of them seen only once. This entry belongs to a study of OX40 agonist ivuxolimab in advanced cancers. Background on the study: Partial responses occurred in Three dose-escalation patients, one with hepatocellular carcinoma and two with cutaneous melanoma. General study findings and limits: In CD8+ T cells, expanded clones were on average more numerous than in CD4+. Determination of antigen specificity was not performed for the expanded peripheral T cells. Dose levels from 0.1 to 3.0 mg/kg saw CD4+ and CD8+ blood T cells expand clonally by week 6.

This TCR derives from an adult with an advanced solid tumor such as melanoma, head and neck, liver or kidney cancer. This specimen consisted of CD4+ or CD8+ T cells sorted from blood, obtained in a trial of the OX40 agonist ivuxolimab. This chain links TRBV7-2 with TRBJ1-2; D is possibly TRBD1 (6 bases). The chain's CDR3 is CASSLLGTPYNGYTF. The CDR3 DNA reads TGTGCCAGCAGCTTACTAGGGACACCCTATAATGGCTACACCTTC.